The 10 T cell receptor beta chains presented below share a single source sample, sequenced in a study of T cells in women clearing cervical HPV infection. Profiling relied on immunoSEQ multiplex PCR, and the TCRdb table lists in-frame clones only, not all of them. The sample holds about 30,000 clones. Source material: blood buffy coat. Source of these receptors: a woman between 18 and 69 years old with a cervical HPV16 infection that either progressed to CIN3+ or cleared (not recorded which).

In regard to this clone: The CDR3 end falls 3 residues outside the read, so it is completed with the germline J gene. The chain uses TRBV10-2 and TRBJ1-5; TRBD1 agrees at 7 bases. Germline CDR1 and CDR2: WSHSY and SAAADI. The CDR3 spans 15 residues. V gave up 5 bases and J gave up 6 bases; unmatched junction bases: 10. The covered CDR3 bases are TGCGCCAGCAGTAAGGGGGAGGGGGCAATTCAGCCC. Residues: CASSKGEGAIQP. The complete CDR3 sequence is CASSKGEGAIQPQHF.

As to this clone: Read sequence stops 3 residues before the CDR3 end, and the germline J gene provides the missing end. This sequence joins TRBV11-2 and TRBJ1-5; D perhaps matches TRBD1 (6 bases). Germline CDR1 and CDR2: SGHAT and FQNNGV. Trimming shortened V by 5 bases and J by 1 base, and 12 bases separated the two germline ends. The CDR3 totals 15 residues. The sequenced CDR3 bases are TGTGCCAGCAGCCTGGGGGGGGCGAGCAATCAGCCC. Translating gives CASSLGGASNQP. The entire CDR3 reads CASSLGGASNQPQHF. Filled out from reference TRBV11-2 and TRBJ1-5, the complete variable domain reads EAGVAQSPRYKIIEKRQSVAFWCNPISGHATLYWYQQILGQGPKLLIQFQNNGVVDDSQLPKDRFSAERLKGVDSTLKIQPAKLEDSAVYLCASSLGGASNQPQHFGDGTRLSIL.

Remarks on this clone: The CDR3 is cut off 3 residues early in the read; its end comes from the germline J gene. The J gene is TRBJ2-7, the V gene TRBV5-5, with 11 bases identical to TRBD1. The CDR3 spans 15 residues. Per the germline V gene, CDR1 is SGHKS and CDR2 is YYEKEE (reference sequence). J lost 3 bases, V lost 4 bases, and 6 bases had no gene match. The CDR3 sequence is CASSPGTGGYYEQYF. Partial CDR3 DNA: TGTGCCAGCAGCCCCGGGACAGGGGGATACTACGAG.

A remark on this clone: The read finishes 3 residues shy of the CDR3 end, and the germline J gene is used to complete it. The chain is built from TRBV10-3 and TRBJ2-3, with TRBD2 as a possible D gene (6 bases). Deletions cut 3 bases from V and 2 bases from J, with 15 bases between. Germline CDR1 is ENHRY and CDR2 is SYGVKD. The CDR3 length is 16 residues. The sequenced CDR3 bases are TGTGCCATCAGTGAACCGGGACTCGGGAACACAGATACG. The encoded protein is CAISEPGLGNTDT. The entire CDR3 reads CAISEPGLGNTDTQYF.

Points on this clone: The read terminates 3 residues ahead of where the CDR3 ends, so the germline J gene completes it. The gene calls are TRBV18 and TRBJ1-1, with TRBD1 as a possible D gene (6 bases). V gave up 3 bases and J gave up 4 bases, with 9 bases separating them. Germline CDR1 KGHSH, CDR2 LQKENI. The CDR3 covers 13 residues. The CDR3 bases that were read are TGTGCCAGCTCACCGGGACAACCCACTGAA. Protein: CASSPGQPTE. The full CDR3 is CASSPGQPTEAFF.

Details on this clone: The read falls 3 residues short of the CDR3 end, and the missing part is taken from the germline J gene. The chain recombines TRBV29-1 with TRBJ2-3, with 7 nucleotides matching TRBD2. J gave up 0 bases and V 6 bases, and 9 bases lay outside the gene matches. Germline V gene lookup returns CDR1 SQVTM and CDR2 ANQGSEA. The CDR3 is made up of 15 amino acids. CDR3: CSVPRLAVSTDTQYF. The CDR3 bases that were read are TGCAGCGTCCCTCGACTAGCTGTTAGCACAGATACG.

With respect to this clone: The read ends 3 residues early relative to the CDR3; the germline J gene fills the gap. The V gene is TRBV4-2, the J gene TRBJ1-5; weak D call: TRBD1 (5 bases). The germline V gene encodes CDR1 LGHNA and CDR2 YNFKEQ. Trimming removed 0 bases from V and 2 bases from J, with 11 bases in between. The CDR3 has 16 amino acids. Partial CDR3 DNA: TGTGCCAGCAGCCAAGATCCAGGGTCTGGCAATCAGCCC. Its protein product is CASSQDPGSGNQP. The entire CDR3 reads CASSQDPGSGNQPQHF.

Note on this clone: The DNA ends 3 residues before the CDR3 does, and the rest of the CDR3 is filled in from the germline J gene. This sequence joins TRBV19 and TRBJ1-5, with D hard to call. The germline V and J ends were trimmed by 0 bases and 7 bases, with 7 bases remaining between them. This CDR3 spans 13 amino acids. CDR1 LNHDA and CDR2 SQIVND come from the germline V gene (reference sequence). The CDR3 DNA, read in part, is TGTGCCAGTAGTATAGATCAGGTGCAGCCC. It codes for CASSIDQVQP. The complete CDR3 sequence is CASSIDQVQPQHF. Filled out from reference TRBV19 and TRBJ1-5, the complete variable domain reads DGGITQSPKYLFRKEGQNVTLSCEQNLNHDAMYWYRQDPGQGLRLIYYSQIVNDFQKGDIAEGYSVSREKKESFPLTVTSAQKNPTAFYLCASSIDQVQPQHFGDGTRLSIL.

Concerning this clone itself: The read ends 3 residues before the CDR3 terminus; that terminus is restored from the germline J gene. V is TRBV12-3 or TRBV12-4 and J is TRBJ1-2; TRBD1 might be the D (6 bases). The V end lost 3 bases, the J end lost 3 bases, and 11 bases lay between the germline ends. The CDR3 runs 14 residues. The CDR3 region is CASSLGQGHYGYTF. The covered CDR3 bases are TGTGCCAGCAGTTTGGGTCAGGGGCACTATGGC.

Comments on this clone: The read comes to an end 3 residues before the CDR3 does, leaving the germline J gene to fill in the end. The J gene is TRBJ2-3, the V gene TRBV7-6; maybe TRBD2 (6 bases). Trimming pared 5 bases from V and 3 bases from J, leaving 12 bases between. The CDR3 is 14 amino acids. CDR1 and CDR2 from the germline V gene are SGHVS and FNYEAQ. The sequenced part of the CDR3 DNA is TGTGCCAGCAGCCCGAATGGGGGGACAGATACG. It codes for CASSPNGGTDT. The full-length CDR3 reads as CASSPNGGTDTQYF.